This T cell receptor beta chain was observed in a study of control samples from healthy donors and cancer patients. V was trimmed by 3 bases and J by 0 bases, leaving 16 bases between them. CDR1 and CDR2 (germline): SGDLS, YYNGEE. The CDR3 consists of 17 residues. Produced via immunoSEQ multiplex PCR; TCRdb's table is partial and in-frame only. The data hold about 90,000 clones, with roughly 93% observed a single time. The sample taken for sequencing was blood. The chain employs TRBV9 and TRBJ1-3; TRBD1 might be the D (5 bases). The sequence was obtained from a woman under 40 in good health. The CDR3 sequence is CASSATSQDFSGNTIYF. The CDR3 DNA reads TGTGCCAGCAGCGCCACTTCACAGGATTTCTCTGGAAACACCATATATTTT.